This TCR beta chain is from a study of early T cells in non-severe SARS-CoV-2 infection. Across the whole study: Alpha and beta chains were unpaired, from unsorted whole-blood bulk RNA.

Study-level findings and limits: VDJdb matching, biased toward anti-spike CD8 responses, missed private and CD4 specificities.

TCRdb independently ran MiXCR on the 5' RACE reads; one entry per CDR3 protein. In the table there are nearly 45,000 distinct CDR3 sequences, under 13% of which are singletons. A remark on this clonotype: Its cognate antigen is unknown. Relative to the germline gene, one junction end is altered; a read error may explain this.

The germline V gene encodes CDR1 SSHAT and CDR2 FNYEAQ (reference sequence). The CDR3 has 14 amino acids. This clonotype was sampled from an adult who was a healthcare worker with PCR-confirmed SARS-CoV-2 infection or an uninfected control (not recorded which). Sequenced: whole blood. V usage is TRBV7-7 and J usage is TRBJ2-1; D is unclear. The CDR3 DNA reads TGTGCTAGCAGCCAATTCTCCTCATACAATGAGCAGTTCTTC. Encoded protein: CASSQFSSYNEQFF.